These 22 T cell receptor beta chains originate from one sample sequenced in a study of blood T cell repertoires in COVID-19. Sequencing used immunoSEQ multiplex PCR; TCRdb keeps in-frame clones, though not all of them. This table holds roughly 130,000 clones, 87% found once. Material for sequencing was peripheral blood. The origin of the receptors is a woman in her fifties or sixties with acute or convalescent COVID-19.

This chain connects TRBV12-3 or TRBV12-4 to TRBJ1-2; D is perhaps TRBD1 (5 bases). Trimming removed 2 bases from V and 4 bases from J, with 8 bases in between. The CDR3 totals 13 residues. DNA of the CDR3: TGTGCCAGCAGTTTAAGGGGTGGCTATGGCTACACCTTC. As protein: CASSLRGGYGYTF.

The rearrangement joins TRBV5-5 to TRBJ1-3; possible D gene TRBD1, 5 bases. This CDR3 spans 14 amino acids. CDR1 SGHKS and CDR2 YYEKEE come from the germline V gene (reference sequence). Trimming shortened V by 0 bases and J by 5 bases, and 9 bases separated the two germline ends. The chain's CDR3 is CASSLVAGRNTIYF. CDR3 DNA sequence: TGTGCCAGCAGCTTGGTGGCAGGGAGAAACACCATATATTTT.

The rearrangement links TRBV21-1 to TRBJ2-1; the table names TRBD1, a call not compared with the DNA. TRBV21-1 is a pseudogene. The CDR3 consists of 15 residues. Here the CDR3 DNA reads TGTGCCAGCAGCCGGGACAGGGGGTCCTACAATGAGCAGTTCTTC. Protein product: CASSRDRGSYNEQFF.

This chain joins TRBV9 and TRBJ1-3; D ambiguous. V lost 0 bases and J 0 bases, leaving 10 bases between the germline ends. The CDR3 covers 16 residues. The germline V gene has CDR1 SGDLS and CDR2 YYNGEE. The CDR3 DNA sequence: TGTGCCAGCAGCGTAGGTCCAGTTTCCTCTGGAAACACCATATATTTT. This codes for CASSVGPVSSGNTIYF.

The chain couples TRBV14 to TRBJ2-5, with TRBD2 identical over 13 bases. V gave up 5 bases and J gave up 5 bases; unmatched junction bases: 5. This CDR3 has 15 amino acids. The germline gives CDR1 SGHDN, CDR2 FVKESK. The CDR3 region is CASSVGLAGAETQYF. The CDR3 region has the DNA TGTGCCAGCAGCGTAGGACTAGCGGGAGCTGAGACCCAGTACTTC. Full variable domain (missing parts from reference TRBV14 and TRBJ2-5): EAGVTQFPSHSVIEKGQTVTLRCDPISGHDNLYWYRRVMGKEIKFLLHFVKESKQDESGMPNNRFLAERTGGTYSTLKVQPAELEDSGVYFCASSVGLAGAETQYFGPGTRLLVL.

The V gene is TRBV4-1, the J gene TRBJ1-6; D gene uncertain. Germline loops: CDR1 MGHRA, CDR2 YSYEKL. Trimming stripped 2 bases from V and 5 bases from J, with 19 bases between. This CDR3 region has 18 residues. CDR3 coding DNA: TGCGCCAGCAGCCAATTTGGATACGGGAGTTCCCATAATTCACCCCTCCACTTT. It specifies CASSQFGYGSSHNSPLHF.

V gene TRBV5-1 combines with J gene TRBJ1-1, with D perhaps matching TRBD1 (5 bases). CDR3 length: 14 amino acids. Germline CDR1 reads SGHRS; CDR2 reads YFSETQ. V was trimmed by 3 bases and J by 6 bases, leaving 15 bases between them. CDR3 sequence (DNA): TGCGCCAGCAGCTCCCCAGGCCGGGGGGCTGAAGCTTTCTTT. It is translated as CASSSPGRGAEAFF.

The chain is built from TRBV7-9 and TRBJ2-2; possibly TRBD2 for D (5 bases). Trimming left V 8 bases short and J 2 bases short, with 15 bases between. Germline V CDR1 and CDR2: SEHNR, FQNEAQ (reference sequence). The CDR3 runs 15 residues. The CDR3 spells CASRPSGINTGELFF. CDR3 in DNA: TGTGCCAGCCGACCAAGCGGCATTAACACCGGGGAGCTGTTTTTT.

This chain joins TRBV4-1 and TRBJ1-1, with TRBD1 matching over 8 bases. The CDR3 sequence is 18 residues long. Germline V gives CDR1 MGHRA, CDR2 YSYEKL. Unmatched junction bases numbered 20, after V lost 0 bases and J lost 11 bases. The CDR3 sequence is CASSQDGQGATRTRNAFF. CDR3 bases: TGCGCCAGCAGCCAAGACGGTCAGGGGGCGACCAGAACCCGAAATGCTTTCTTT.

CDR3 sequence reads: CASSPSTNNYGYTF. CDR3 nucleotide sequence: TGTGCCAGCAGCCCCTCGACAAATAACTATGGCTACACCTTC. The rearrangement joins TRBV11-2 to TRBJ1-2; D is undetermined. This CDR3 is built from 14 residues. Deletions cut 5 bases from V and 1 base from J, with 11 bases between. The germline V gene has CDR1 SGHAT and CDR2 FQNNGV.

V gene TRBV5-1 combines with J gene TRBJ1-1; D might be TRBD1 (6 bases). Trimming left V 1 base short and J 7 bases short, with 14 bases between. Per germline, CDR1 SGHRS and CDR2 YFSETQ. The length of the CDR3 is 14 residues. The CDR3 DNA is TGCGCCAGCAGCTTGATGACAGGCCTCTATGAAGCTTTCTTT. Residues: CASSLMTGLYEAFF.

V is TRBV6-5 and J is TRBJ1-1, with a possible D match to TRBD1 (5 bases). This CDR3 region has 15 residues. Germline CDR1 MNHEY, CDR2 SVGAGI. The ends were cut back, 6 bases at V and 4 bases at J, with 18 bases in the middle. The CDR3 bases are TGTGCCAGCAGGGGGCAGACCCTTATTCTCACTGAAGCTTTCTTT. It codes for CASRGQTLILTEAFF.

This chain links TRBV19 with TRBJ2-1; 15 nucleotides line up with TRBD2. CDR1 is LNHDA, CDR2 SQIVND, per germline (reference sequence). The ends lost 6 bases at V and 6 bases at J; junction bases unmatched: 9. The CDR3 contains 17 residues. DNA of the CDR3: TGTGCCAGTAGGCCCGGAGGACTAGCGGGAGGGCGCAATGAGCAGTTCTTC. Translation: CASRPGGLAGGRNEQFF.

Note on this clone: Relative to the germline gene, one junction end is altered; a read error may explain this. The rearrangement uses TRBV23-1 and TRBJ2-2; D might be TRBD2 (5 bases). TRBV23-1 is assigned to the ORF class and has an uncertain function. The CDR3 is 22 amino acids. The DNA for the CDR3 is TGCGCCAGCAGTAAGAACCGATACCGACACCTTGCACTGGGCAGACAAGACCGGGGAGCTGTTTTT. Residues: CASSKNRYRHLALGRQDRGAVF.

As concerns this clone: Distinct nucleotide sequences in the sample also encode this CDR3. V and J are TRBV24-1 and TRBJ1-2; D gene unclear. Trimming stripped 0 bases from V and 8 bases from J, with 9 bases between. CDR1 KGHDR and CDR2 SFDVKD come from the germline V gene. CDR3 length: 13 amino acids. The CDR3 DNA follows: TGTGCCACCAGTGATTTGGGGTTCGGGGGCTACACCTTC. This sequence encodes CATSDLGFGGYTF.

The V call is TRBV7-8, the J call TRBJ2-3; weak D call: TRBD2 (5 bases). CDR1 and CDR2 (germline): SGHVS, FQNEAQ. This CDR3 is 14 amino acids long. The V end was cut by 7 bases, the J end by 4 bases, with 15 bases between. The CDR3 loop reads CASTVGSASDTQYF. The CDR3 DNA reads as TGTGCCAGCACGGTGGGTAGCGCCTCAGATACGCAGTATTTT.

The gene calls are TRBV3-1 (or the pseudogene TRBV3-2) and TRBJ1-3; D may be TRBD1 (5 bases). Germline loops: CDR1 LGHDT, CDR2 YNNKEL (reference sequence). Trimming removed 3 bases at V and 5 bases at J, with 17 bases between. The CDR3 is made up of 16 amino acids. CDR3 DNA: TGTGCCAGCAGCCACCGACAGATGGTTTCTAGAAACACCATATATTTT. Protein product: CASSHRQMVSRNTIYF.

The CDR3 nucleotides read TGTGCCAGCAGCCCCCTTGGACCGGGACTAAACACAGATACGCAGTATTTT. It yields the protein CASSPLGPGLNTDTQYF. This chain links TRBV5-6 with TRBJ2-3; 7 bases fit TRBD2. The CDR3 contains 17 residues. The trim removed 4 bases at V and 2 bases at J, leaving 13 bases unmatched. Germline-derived CDR1 and CDR2 are SGHDT and YYEEEE.

The chain joins TRBV19 to TRBJ1-2; 8 bases line up with TRBD1. There are 13 residues in the CDR3. J was trimmed by 2 bases and V by 6 bases; bases with no gene match: 2. Germline V gives CDR1 LNHDA, CDR2 SQIVND (reference sequence). The CDR3 spells CASRRQGNYGYTF. For the CDR3, the DNA is TGTGCCAGTAGGCGACAGGGGAACTATGGCTACACCTTC.

The CDR3 region is CASSQDRGDGYTF. In nucleotides, the CDR3 is TGTGCCAGCAGCCAAGATCGGGGGGACGGCTACACCTTC. The rearrangement links TRBV4-2 to TRBJ1-2, with D tentatively TRBD1 (5 bases). Germline V gene data show CDR1 as LGHNA and CDR2 as YNFKEQ. The CDR3 loop spans 13 amino acids. The V and J ends lost 0 bases and 8 bases respectively, with 10 bases between them.

This chain uses TRBV6-1 with TRBJ1-1, with D perhaps TRBD1 (6 bases). This CDR3 has 18 residues. V gave up 3 bases and J gave up 0 bases, with 20 bases separating them. The germline V gene encodes CDR1 MNHNS and CDR2 SASEGT. The CDR3, as DNA: TGTGCCAGCAGTGATCTCTTCCCGGGACAATACATGAACACTGAAGCTTTCTTT. It translates to CASSDLFPGQYMNTEAFF.

This clone was seen only a few times. This rearrangement joins TRBV18 to TRBJ2-7; D call uncertain. The CDR3 is 14 amino acids. Germline V CDR1 and CDR2: KGHSH, LQKENI. The V end lost 2 bases, the J end lost 4 bases, and 12 bases lay between the germline ends. CDR3 region: CASSPGPSGYEQYF. As DNA, the CDR3 is TGTGCCAGCTCACCAGGCCCCTCGGGTTACGAGCAGTACTTC.